This TCR beta chain was recorded in a study of shared clonotypes between healthy human individuals. Study outcomes and limitations: Clonotypes shared by all four donors outscored non-shared clonotypes in generation probability. Estimated clonotype richness was generally higher in naive than memory subsets.

Template for every sorted-subset replicate PCR totaled roughly 200 ng DNA, 25,000 to 35,000 T cell genomes. TCRdb keeps only in-frame clones here, not all; method: immunoSEQ multiplex PCR. In the table there are some 2,500,000 clones, 80% to 95% of which are singletons. Per the germline V gene, CDR1 is SGHRS and CDR2 is YFSETQ. Germline trimming cut 0 bases from V and 0 bases from J; bases unmatched to any gene: 3. The CDR3 has 16 residues. Remarks on this clone: Its antigen is unidentified. This same CDR3 is encoded by further DNA sequences in the sample.

The chain couples TRBV5-1 to TRBJ2-1; 7 bases map to TRBD2. The source is a man between 18 and 29 years old in good health. Some clones in this sample may be carry-over from other donors' samples. Material for sequencing was naive CD4+ T cells from PBMCs. Subset described: CD45RA+ positively selected. Here the CDR3 reads CASSLAGRSSYNEQFF. CDR3 coding DNA: TGCGCCAGCAGCTTGGCCGGGAGGAGCTCCTACAATGAGCAGTTCTTC.